The 11 T cell receptor beta chains listed next were all sequenced from one sample in a study of blood T cell repertoires in COVID-19. Measured with immunoSEQ multiplex PCR; TCRdb has only the in-frame clones, and not every one. The sample holds 80,000 to 100,000 clones, approximately 79% seen once. Material for sequencing was peripheral blood. The receptors stem from a man between 65 and 79 years old with active or convalescent COVID-19.

This rearrangement joins TRBV6-6 to TRBJ2-1, with TRBD2 matching 9 bases. Germline CDR1 and CDR2: MNHNY and SVGAGI (reference sequence). The CDR3 sequence is 15 residues long. V lost 5 bases to trimming and J lost 0 bases; unmatched junction nucleotides: 2. The CDR3 DNA is TGTGCCAGCAGTAGCGGGGGGAGCTCCTACAATGAGCAGTTCTTC. This sequence encodes CASSSGGSSYNEQFF.

The table lists this clone with a few counts. This rearrangement joins TRBV3-1 (or the pseudogene TRBV3-2) to TRBJ2-3; D gene unclear. This CDR3 has 12 amino acids. V lost 5 bases and J 3 bases, leaving 6 bases between the germline ends. Germline V gives CDR1 LGHDT, CDR2 YNNKEL (reference sequence). The CDR3 sequence is CASSSPTDTQYF. DNA for the CDR3: TGTGCCAGCAGCTCCCCTACAGATACGCAGTATTTT.

This chain links TRBV27 with TRBJ1-6; D gene uncertain. The CDR3 spans 15 residues. Germline V gene lookup returns CDR1 MNHEY and CDR2 SMNVEV (reference sequence). The V end was cut by 1 base, the J end by 5 bases, with 9 bases between. CDR3 sequence: CASSLYLNDNSPLHF. CDR3 nucleotide sequence: TGTGCCAGCAGTTTATACCTAAATGATAATTCACCCCTCCACTTT.

This clone has only a few counts. This sequence joins TRBV11-2 and TRBJ2-7; 7 nucleotides align to TRBD2. The germline CDR1 and CDR2 sequences are SGHAT and FQNNGV. This CDR3 has 15 amino acids. V lost 2 bases to trimming and J lost 5 bases; unmatched junction nucleotides: 9. The CDR3 here is CASSLIGGVGDEQYF. As DNA, the CDR3 is TGTGCCAGCAGCTTAATTGGGGGGGTCGGCGACGAGCAGTACTTC.

CDR3 bases: TGTGCCATCAGTGGTGAGGGCCCGGGGCCCCAGCATTTT. Protein product: CAISGEGPGPQHF. The genes are TRBV10-3 and TRBJ1-5; D is uncertain. The CDR3 is made up of 13 amino acids. CDR1 is ENHRY and CDR2 is SYGVKD in the germline V gene. Trimming took off 4 bases at V and 9 bases at J, with 13 bases between the two ends.

This chain connects TRBV14 to TRBJ1-1; D gene ambiguous. CDR1 and CDR2 from the germline V gene are SGHDN and FVKESK. The CDR3 is 14 amino acids. Trimming left V 3 bases short and J 3 bases short, with 11 bases between. The CDR3 region has the DNA TGTGCCAGCAGCCACGGGTGGAAGTACACTGAAGCTTTCTTT. It specifies CASSHGWKYTEAFF.

CDR3 nucleotides: TGTGCCAGCGGTACAGGGGGCTCGGGCAATCAGCCCCAGCATTTT. This codes for CASGTGGSGNQPQHF. This chain uses TRBV28 with TRBJ1-5; 9 positions agree with TRBD1. V lost 8 bases, J lost 2 bases, and 7 bases stayed unmatched. CDR1 and CDR2 (germline): MDHEN, SYDVKM. The CDR3 is 15 amino acids.

For the CDR3, the DNA is TGTGCCAGCAGCCAACGCGGGGTGCAGGATACGCAGTATTTT. Protein sequence: CASSQRGVQDTQYF. The V call is TRBV3-1 (or the pseudogene TRBV3-2), the J call TRBJ2-3; tentative D call: TRBD2 (6 bases). The CDR3 contains 14 residues. V lost 2 bases and J lost 6, with 12 bases in between. The germline V gene has CDR1 LGHDT and CDR2 YNNKEL (reference sequence).

The rearrangement joins TRBV20-1 to TRBJ1-2; perhaps TRBD1 as D (6 bases). Germline values: CDR1 DFQATT, CDR2 SNEGSKA (reference sequence). CDR3 size: 11 residues. The CDR3 is CKESGVYGYTF. CDR3 in DNA: TGCAAAGAGTCAGGGGTCTATGGCTACACCTTC.

The chain couples TRBV10-1 to TRBJ2-7; TRBD2 matches at 7 bases. The V gene's germline CDR1 is WNHNN and CDR2 SYGVQD (reference sequence). This CDR3 has 13 residues. The V gene end was trimmed by 8 bases and the J gene end by 4 bases; junction bases not matched to a gene: 8. The chain's CDR3 is CASSRGLGYEQYF. As DNA, the CDR3 is TGCGCCAGCTCGCGGGGGTTGGGATACGAGCAGTACTTC.

The chain employs TRBV18 and TRBJ2-6; 8 bases match TRBD2. Germline-derived CDR1 and CDR2 are KGHSH and LQKENI. Unmatched junction bases numbered 12, after V lost 5 bases and J lost 0 bases. The CDR3 is 19 residues long. The CDR3 nucleotides read TGTGCCAGCTCAGCTTTACCAGCGGGGGCAAACTCTGGGGCCAACGTCCTGACTTTC. As protein: CASSALPAGANSGANVLTF. The whole variable domain, filled in from reference TRBV18 and TRBJ2-6, reads NAGVMQNPRHLVRRRGQEARLRCSPMKGHSHVYWYRQLPEEGLKFMVYLQKENIIDESGMPKERFSAEFPKEGPSILRIQQVVRGDSAAYFCASSALPAGANSGANVLTFGAGSRLTVL.